Here is one T cell receptor beta chain with its context. Preparation of the TCRbeta library involved a method that used unique molecular identifiers. Via MiXCR, TCRdb re-called the PCR reads, giving one row per CDR3 protein. In the table there are 600,000 or so distinct CDR3 sequences, 20% to 25% of which are singletons. The data stem from a study of T-cell reconstitution after alpha-beta-depleted transplantation in children. The sequencing used PBMCs, mostly from graft donor cells, collected 360 days after TCRalphabeta/CD19-depleted stem cell transplant. The clonotype originates from a boy younger than two who had a stem cell transplant for acute myeloid leukemia, so the T cells may come from the graft donor.

The CDR3 loop is CATSERGQAQPYEQYV. DNA of the CDR3: TGTGCCACCAGTGAAAGGGGACAGGCCCAACCCTACGAGCAGTACGTC. The J gene is TRBJ2-7, the V gene TRBV24-1, with TRBD1 matching over 8 bases. V lost 4 bases to trimming and J lost 2 bases; unmatched junction nucleotides: 9. Germline V gives CDR1 KGHDR, CDR2 SFDVKD. The CDR3 spans 16 residues.